The 15 T cell receptor beta chains below were found in one sample sequenced in a study of blood T cell repertoires in COVID-19. Sequenced by immunoSEQ multiplex PCR; TCRdb stores in-frame clones only, minus some. The sample records about 59,000 clones, 70% to 90% being singletons. Sequencing used peripheral blood. The receptors come from a man aged 55 to 70 with COVID-19, enrolled during active disease.

V is TRBV28 and J is TRBJ1-3; no clear D. The length of the CDR3 is 14 residues. V lost 6 bases to trimming and J lost 4 bases, with 13 bases between them. The germline V gene encodes CDR1 MDHEN and CDR2 SYDVKM. The DNA of the CDR3 is TGTGCCAGCAGCTACGGGGTGTCCGGAAACACCATATATTTT. Translating it yields CASSYGVSGNTIYF.

The chain employs TRBV29-1 and TRBJ1-1, with unresolved D. The CDR3 consists of 13 residues. V was pared by 8 bases and J by 0 bases, with 13 bases between. Germline loops: CDR1 SQVTM, CDR2 ANQGSEA. CDR3 DNA: TGCAGCTCCTTTAGAGAACTGAACACTGAAGCTTTCTTT. Its translation is CSSFRELNTEAFF.

Here the CDR3 DNA reads TGTGCCAGCAGAACTAGCGGGAGCGAAAATGAGCAGTTCTTC. Its protein is CASRTSGSENEQFF. V and J are TRBV27 and TRBJ2-1; 11 bases agree with TRBD2. With V trimmed by 6 bases and J by 7 bases, 5 bases remained unmatched. There are 14 residues in the CDR3. CDR1 and CDR2 (germline): MNHEY, SMNVEV (reference sequence).

This clone showed up just once. The chain combines TRBV11-1 with TRBJ2-7; 8 nucleotides match TRBD2. Trimming cost V 0 bases and J 6 bases; bases outside gene matches: 7. This CDR3 region has 15 residues. Germline V gene data show CDR1 as SGHAT and CDR2 as FQDESV (reference sequence). The CDR3 DNA follows: TGTGCCAGCAGCTTAGCGAATGGACTAGCCATCGAGCAGTACTTC. It encodes CASSLANGLAIEQYF.

The chain carries TRBV30 and TRBJ1-5; 8 positions match TRBD1. The CDR3 is 15 residues long. V dropped 1 base and J dropped 6; count of bases not matched to a gene: 8. CDR1 and CDR2 (germline): GTSNPN, SVGIG (reference sequence). The CDR3 protein is CAWSGSDRGGQPQHF. The CDR3 DNA reads TGTGCCTGGAGTGGCTCCGACAGGGGTGGTCAGCCCCAGCATTTT.

A few counts support this clone. This sequence joins TRBV5-6 and TRBJ1-2, with TRBD1 matching over 8 bases. This CDR3 has 15 residues. Per the germline V gene, CDR1 is SGHDT and CDR2 is YYEEEE. V lost 4 bases and J lost 6; bases outside the gene matches: 11. CDR3 amino acids: CASSPGPGQANGYTF. DNA for the CDR3: TGTGCCAGCAGCCCTGGTCCGGGACAGGCCAATGGCTACACCTTC.

J is TRBJ1-4 and V is TRBV5-1; D is perhaps TRBD1 (6 bases). Germline V gene data show CDR1 as SGHRS and CDR2 as YFSETQ. The CDR3 contains 15 residues. V was clipped by 1 base and J by 6 bases, with 13 bases between them. CDR3 DNA sequence: TGCGCCAGCAGCTTGTCAACAGGGTTCGATGAAAAACTGTTTTTT. It translates to CASSLSTGFDEKLFF.

The chain carries TRBV6-2 or TRBV6-3 and TRBJ2-2; 11 bases map to TRBD2. CDR1 MNHEY and CDR2 SVGEGT come from the germline V gene. Trimming at V came to 4 bases and at J to 4 bases, leaving 2 bases not matched to a gene. The CDR3 sequence is 15 residues long. Here the CDR3 DNA reads TGTGCCAGCAGTTCGGGGACTAGCGGCACCGGGGAGCTGTTTTTT. Its translation: CASSSGTSGTGELFF.

V is TRBV19 and J is TRBJ2-5; TRBD2 might be the D (6 bases). V lost 4 bases, J lost 4 bases, and 7 bases lay in between. CDR3 size: 12 residues. Germline values: CDR1 LNHDA, CDR2 SQIVND (reference sequence). The CDR3 protein is CASSRGGETQYF. The CDR3 DNA reads TGTGCCAGTAGTAGGGGAGGAGAGACCCAGTACTTC.

The chain is built from TRBV4-2 and TRBJ2-2, with D possibly TRBD1 on 6 matching bases. V was cut by 1 base and J by 5 bases, with 11 bases left in between. The germline CDR1 and CDR2 sequences are LGHNA and YNFKEQ. This CDR3 spans 15 amino acids. The CDR3 protein is CASSQGNQGTGELFF. In nucleotides, the CDR3 is TGTGCCAGCAGCCAAGGAAACCAGGGGACCGGGGAGCTGTTTTTT.

The rearrangement links TRBV7-6 to TRBJ1-2, with D possibly matching TRBD1 (6 bases). V dropped 0 bases and J dropped 7 bases, with 12 bases sitting between them. Germline loops: CDR1 SGHVS, CDR2 FNYEAQ. This CDR3 region has 14 residues. The CDR3 coding sequence is TGTGCCAGCAGCTTAGCGGACAGTCTCTCTGGCTACACCTTC. Amino acid sequence: CASSLADSLSGYTF.

This chain uses TRBV11-2 with TRBJ2-7, with 9 bases aligning to TRBD1. In germline, CDR1 is SGHAT, CDR2 FQNNGV. The CDR3 loop spans 15 amino acids. Trimming at V came to 6 bases and at J to 3 bases, leaving 9 bases not matched to a gene. CDR3 coding DNA: TGTGCCAGCAGGTCCCCCGGGACAGGGAGCTACGAGCAGTACTTC. Translated, it gives CASRSPGTGSYEQYF.

CDR3 protein: CASSELAGLSSYNEQFF. The CDR3 nucleotides read TGTGCCAGCAGTGAGCTAGCGGGGCTAAGCTCCTACAATGAGCAGTTCTTC. V gene TRBV25-1 combines with J gene TRBJ2-1; 9 bases agree with TRBD2. V was pared by 3 bases and J by 0 bases, with 6 bases of the junction left unmatched. This CDR3 comprises 17 residues. Germline V gives CDR1 MGHDK, CDR2 SYGVNS.

J is TRBJ2-1 and V is TRBV2; 12 bases line up with TRBD2. Germline V gene data show CDR1 as SNHLY and CDR2 as FYNNEI. The CDR3 is 18 residues long. Unmatched junction bases numbered 16, after V lost 3 bases and J lost 10 bases. The CDR3 DNA is TGTGCCAGCAGTGAGACCCTAGCGGGGGGGCTCGGCCCGAGAGAGCAGTTCTTC. It codes for CASSETLAGGLGPREQFF.

Ten or more counts support this clone. J is TRBJ2-2 and V is TRBV11-3, with TRBD2 identical over 9 bases. The ends lost 3 bases at V and 5 bases at J; junction bases unmatched: 7. The CDR3 is 16 amino acids. Germline CDR1 reads SGHNT; CDR2 reads YENEEA. The CDR3 DNA is TGTGCCAGCAGCTTGGGCGGGAGGGTGGTTACCGGGGAGCTGTTTTTT. Its protein is CASSLGGRVVTGELFF.